This T cell receptor beta chain was identified in a study of OX40 agonist ivuxolimab in advanced cancers. The overall study: Patients' therapy was ivuxolimab, an antibody that acts as an agonist of OX40 (CD134). Under the entry rules, prior anti-PD-1, anti-PD-L1 or anti-CTLA-4 therapy was allowed, and around 36% had some. Notes on the study in general: The specificity for antigen of the expanded peripheral T cells was not determined.

Enrollment shut out patients with autoimmune disease history or systemic immunosuppression. The CDR3 consists of 14 residues. Germline CDR1 SNHLY, CDR2 FYNNEI. Deletions cut 7 bases from V and 0 bases from J, with 12 bases between. Notes on this clone: No antigen is known for it.

Some clones are missing from TCRdb's copy, which holds only in-frame ones; the method was immunoSEQ multiplex PCR. The data hold tens of thousands of clones, with 92% observed a single time. The TCR was taken from an adult with an advanced solid tumor such as melanoma, head and neck, liver or kidney cancer. The genes are TRBV2 and TRBJ1-1, with a possible D match to TRBD1 (5 bases). The specimen was CD4+ or CD8+ T cells sorted from blood, collected in a trial of the OX40 agonist ivuxolimab. The CDR3 region is CASKQDTMNTEAFF. In DNA, the CDR3 is TGTGCCAGCAAGCAGGACACCATGAACACTGAAGCTTTCTTT.